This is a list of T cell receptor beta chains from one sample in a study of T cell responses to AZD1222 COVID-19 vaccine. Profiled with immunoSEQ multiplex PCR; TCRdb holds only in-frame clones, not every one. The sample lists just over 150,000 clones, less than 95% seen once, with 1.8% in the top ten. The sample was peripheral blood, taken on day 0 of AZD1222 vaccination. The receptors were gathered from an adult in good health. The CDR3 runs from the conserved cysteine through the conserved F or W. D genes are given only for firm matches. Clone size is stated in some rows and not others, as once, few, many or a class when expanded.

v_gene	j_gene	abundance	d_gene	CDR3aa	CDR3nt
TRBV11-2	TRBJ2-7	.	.	CASSPGLVEQYF	TGTGCCAGCAGTCCCGGACTTGTCGAGCAGTACTTC
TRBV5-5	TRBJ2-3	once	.	CASSLIWTNLGDTQYF	TGTGCCAGCAGCTTGATATGGACTAATCTTGGAGATACGCAGTATTTT
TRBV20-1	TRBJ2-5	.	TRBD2	CSASHRAGEETQYF	TGCAGTGCTAGTCATCGGGCGGGAGAAGAGACCCAGTACTTC
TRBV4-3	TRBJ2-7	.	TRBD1	CASSQDRTGKYEQYF	TGCGCCAGCAGCCAAGATAGGACAGGGAAATACGAGCAGTACTTC
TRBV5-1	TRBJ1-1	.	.	CASSLGRSVELNTEAFF	TGCGCCAGCAGCTTGGGAAGGTCAGTTGAGCTGAACACTGAAGCTTTCTTT
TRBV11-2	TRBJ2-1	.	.	CASSGVPGTYNEQFF	TGTGCCAGCAGCGGCGTTCCGGGTACATACAATGAGCAGTTCTTC
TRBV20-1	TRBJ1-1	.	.	CSAAGVTEAFF	TGCAGTGCGGCAGGGGTCACTGAAGCTTTCTTT
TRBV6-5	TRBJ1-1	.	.	CASSYSLNTEAFF	TGTGCCAGCAGTTACTCCCTGAACACTGAAGCTTTCTTT
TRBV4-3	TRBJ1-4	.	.	CASSQANGATNEKLFF	TGCGCCAGCAGCCAAGCGAACGGTGCAACTAATGAAAAACTGTTTTTT
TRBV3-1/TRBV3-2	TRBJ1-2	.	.	CASRNGTAPFYGYTF	TGTGCCAGCAGGAACGGGACCGCCCCATTCTATGGCTACACCTTC
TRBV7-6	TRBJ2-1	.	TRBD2	CASSLVGDYYNEQFF	TGTGCCAGCAGCTTAGTGGGGGACTACTACAATGAGCAGTTCTTC
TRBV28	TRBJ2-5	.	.	CASSQRYLRANPQETQYF	TGTGCCAGCAGTCAAAGATACCTCAGGGCTAATCCTCAAGAGACCCAGTACTTC
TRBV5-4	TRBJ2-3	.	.	CASSLRFSQGTDTQYF	TGTGCCAGCAGCTTGAGATTCTCTCAAGGGACAGATACGCAGTATTTT
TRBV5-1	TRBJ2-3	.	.	CASSLLTASTDTQYF	TGCGCCAGCAGCTTACTAACGGCCAGCACAGATACGCAGTATTTT
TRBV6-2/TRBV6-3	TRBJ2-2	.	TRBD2	CASSYAGLAEYTNTGELFF	TGTGCCAGCAGTTACGCGGGACTAGCGGAGTATACGAACACCGGGGAGCTGTTTTTT
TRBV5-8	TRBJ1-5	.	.	CASSLAGSNQPQHF	TGTGCCAGCAGCTTGGCAGGGTCCAATCAGCCCCAGCATTTT
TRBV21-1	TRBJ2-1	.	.	CASSKLCFGLARYNEQFF	TGTGCCAGCAGCAAATTGTGTTTCGGTCTAGCCCGATACAATGAGCAGTTCTTC
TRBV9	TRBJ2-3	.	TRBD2	CASSAGRTSGSTDTQYF	TGTGCCAGCAGCGCAGGGCGGACTAGCGGGAGCACAGATACGCAGTATTTT
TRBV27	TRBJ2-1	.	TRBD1	CASVGQGSYNEQFF	TGTGCCAGCGTAGGACAGGGCTCCTACAATGAGCAGTTCTTC
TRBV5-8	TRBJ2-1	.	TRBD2	CASSLSGEGPRDEQFF	TGTGCCAGCAGCTTGTCGGGGGAGGGCCCTCGGGATGAGCAGTTCTTC
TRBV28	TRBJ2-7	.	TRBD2	CASTRTSGSLWEQYF	TGTGCCAGCACCCGGACTAGCGGGAGTCTTTGGGAGCAGTACTTC
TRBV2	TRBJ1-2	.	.	CASTQGVNYGYTF	TGTGCCAGCACTCAAGGTGTTAACTATGGCTACACCTTC
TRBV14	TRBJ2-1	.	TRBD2	CASSQDVGLANNEQFF	TGTGCCAGCAGCCAAGATGTGGGACTAGCGAACAATGAGCAGTTCTTC